Listed below are T cell receptor beta chains from one sample, sequenced in a study of early T cells in non-severe SARS-CoV-2 infection. TCRdb reprocessed the 5' RACE reads with MiXCR, giving one entry per CDR3 protein. This sample carries approximately 97,000 distinct CDR3 sequences, around 12% of them seen once, and the ten largest clones take 6% to 7.5%. Source material: whole blood. These receptors originate from an adult who was a healthcare worker with PCR-confirmed SARS-CoV-2 infection or an uninfected control (not recorded which). The conserved cysteine and the conserved F or W are not part of the CDR3 here.

CDR3 length: 13; V gene: TRBV18; J gene: TRBJ2-4; CDR3 protein: ASSPGAVAKNIQY
CDR3 length: 12; V gene: TRBV28; J gene: TRBJ1-5; CDR3 protein: ASGRPHSNQPQH
CDR3 length: 12; V gene: TRBV24-1; J gene: TRBJ2-2; CDR3 protein: ATSDLRGAGELF
CDR3 length: 12; V gene: TRBV5-1; J gene: TRBJ2-3; CDR3 protein: ASSQHTLTDTQY
CDR3 length: 11; V gene: TRBV6-5; J gene: TRBJ2-3; CDR3 protein: ASQGTITDTQY
CDR3 length: 14; V gene: TRBV7-6; J gene: TRBJ1-3; CDR3 protein: ASSLLNTAVGNTIY
CDR3 length: 12; V gene: TRBV11-2; J gene: TRBJ2-2; CDR3 protein: ASSLTGDTGELF
CDR3 length: 11; V gene: TRBV6-6; J gene: TRBJ2-3; CDR3 protein: ATRTSGTDTQY
CDR3 length: 14; V gene: TRBV9; J gene: TRBJ2-7; CDR3 protein: ASSRTGQGASYEQY
CDR3 length: 13; V gene: TRBV2; J gene: TRBJ2-7; CDR3 protein: ASSTNSGMVYEQY
CDR3 length: 15; V gene: TRBV2; J gene: TRBJ2-7; CDR3 protein: ASCRGLAGKTIYEQY
CDR3 length: 13; V gene: TRBV30; J gene: TRBJ2-7; CDR3 protein: AWRYRRLAVYEQY
CDR3 length: 12; V gene: TRBV7-2; J gene: TRBJ2-5; CDR3 protein: ASSSSGRKETQY
CDR3 length: 11; V gene: TRBV28; J gene: TRBJ1-2; CDR3 protein: AGAATGSYGYT
CDR3 length: 14; V gene: TRBV20-1; J gene: TRBJ2-1; CDR3 protein: SASPLAGRGGNEQF
CDR3 length: 11; V gene: TRBV9; J gene: TRBJ2-7; CDR3 protein: ASSVAPGYEQY
CDR3 length: 12; V gene: TRBV5-1; J gene: TRBJ2-7; CDR3 protein: ASSLEAGSDEQY
CDR3 length: 14; V gene: TRBV11-2; J gene: TRBJ2-1; CDR3 protein: ASSSSTGGSYTEQF
CDR3 length: 12; V gene: TRBV11-2; J gene: TRBJ2-5; CDR3 protein: ASASVRGWETQY
CDR3 length: 12; V gene: TRBV27; J gene: TRBJ2-4; CDR3 protein: ASSPSRSKNIQY
CDR3 length: 11; V gene: TRBV7-6; J gene: TRBJ2-1; CDR3 protein: ASSWDAGYEQF
CDR3 length: 10; V gene: TRBV5-6; J gene: TRBJ1-2; CDR3 protein: ASSLSEYGYT
CDR3 length: 9; V gene: TRBV29-1; J gene: TRBJ1-2; CDR3 protein: SVWVDYGYT
CDR3 length: 11; V gene: TRBV20-1; J gene: TRBJ2-2; CDR3 protein: SAALLGTGELF
CDR3 length: 10; V gene: TRBV20-1; J gene: TRBJ1-2; CDR3 protein: SAHLPGESDT
CDR3 length: 13; V gene: TRBV4-1; J gene: TRBJ2-7; CDR3 protein: ASSHFVGFTYEQY
CDR3 length: 13; V gene: TRBV12-3/TRBV12-4; J gene: TRBJ1-5; CDR3 protein: ASSRTAYSNQPQH
CDR3 length: 12; V gene: TRBV20-1; J gene: TRBJ2-7; CDR3 protein: SASARVSPYEQY
CDR3 length: 12; V gene: TRBV20-1; J gene: TRBJ2-7; CDR3 protein: SAAGLAGRYEQY
CDR3 length: 12; V gene: TRBV2; J gene: TRBJ1-1; CDR3 protein: ASSADGTPVGAF
CDR3 length: 13; V gene: TRBV29-1; J gene: TRBJ2-2; CDR3 protein: SVQTGTGNTGELF